This T cell receptor (beta chain) was recorded in a study of T cell repertoires in cytomegalovirus infection. As for the study in general: Shared public TCR beta signatures pointed to both CMV infection and a matching HLA type. Study-wide results and caveats: Summed frequency of public TCR beta families distinguished CMV carriers with the relevant HLA. HLA-C-restricted CMV clonotypes gave the most frequent clonotype in two of eight donors.

TCRdb reprocessed the reads with MiXCR, giving one entry per CDR3 protein. The data hold under 850,000 distinct CDR3 sequences, with roughly 35% observed a single time. This CDR3 is 15 amino acids long. Deletions cut 0 bases from V and 5 bases from J, with 12 bases between. CDR1 and CDR2 (germline): SGHTA, FQGTGA. This clonotype was observed at least ten times. What it binds is not known. This clonotype was sampled from a human donor in good health (CMV status not recorded). Some clones in this sample may be carry-over from other donors' samples. Sequencing used PBMCs. The gene calls are TRBV7-3 and TRBJ2-3; D unclear. CDR3 bases: TGTGCCAGCAGCTTAACGGTGAATACCGGAGATACGCAGTATTTT. Translated: CASSLTVNTGDTQYF.